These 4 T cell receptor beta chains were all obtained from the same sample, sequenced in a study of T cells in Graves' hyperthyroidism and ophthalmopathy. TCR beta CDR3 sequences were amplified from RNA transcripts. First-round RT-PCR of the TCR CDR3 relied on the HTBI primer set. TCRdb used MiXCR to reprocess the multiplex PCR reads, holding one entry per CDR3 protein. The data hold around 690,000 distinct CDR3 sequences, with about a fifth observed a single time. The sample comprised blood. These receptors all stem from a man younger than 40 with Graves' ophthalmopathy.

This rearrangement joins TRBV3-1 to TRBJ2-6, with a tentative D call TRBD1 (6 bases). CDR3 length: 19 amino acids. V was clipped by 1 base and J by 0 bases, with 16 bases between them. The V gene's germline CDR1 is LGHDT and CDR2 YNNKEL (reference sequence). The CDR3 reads CASSQGHWGPSSGANVLTF. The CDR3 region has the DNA TGTGCCAGCAGCCAAGGACACTGGGGGCCTTCCTCTGGGGCCAACGTCCTGACTTTC.

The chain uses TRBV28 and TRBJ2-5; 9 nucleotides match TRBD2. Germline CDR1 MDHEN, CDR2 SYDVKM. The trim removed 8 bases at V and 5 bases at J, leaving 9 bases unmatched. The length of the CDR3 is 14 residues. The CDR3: CASRGTSFTETQYF. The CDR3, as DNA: TGTGCCAGCCGCGGGACTAGCTTCACGGAGACCCAGTACTTC.

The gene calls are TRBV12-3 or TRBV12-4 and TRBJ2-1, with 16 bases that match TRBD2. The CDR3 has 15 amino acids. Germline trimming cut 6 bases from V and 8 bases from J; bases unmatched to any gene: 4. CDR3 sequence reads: CASRSGLAGGDEQFF. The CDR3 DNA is TGTGCCAGCAGGTCGGGACTAGCGGGAGGGGATGAGCAGTTCTTC.

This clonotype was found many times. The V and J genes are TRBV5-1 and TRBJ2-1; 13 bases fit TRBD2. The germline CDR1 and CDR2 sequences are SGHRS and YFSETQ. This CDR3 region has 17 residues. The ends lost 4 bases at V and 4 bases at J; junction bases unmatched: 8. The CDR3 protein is CASSPGLAGVGYNEQFF. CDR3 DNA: TGCGCCAGCAGCCCTGGACTAGCGGGAGTGGGGTACAATGAGCAGTTCTTC.